This T cell receptor beta chain is from a study of blood T cell repertoires in COVID-19. About the study: The United States, Italy and Spain supplied acute and convalescent COVID-19 samples. PBMCs, B-cell-depleted T cells, or T cells were the source of the cDNA or gDNA that made up the material.

As handled by the study authors: Amplified reference gene primers provided the basis for estimating nucleated cell counts. Measured with immunoSEQ multiplex PCR; TCRdb has only the in-frame clones, and not every one. That table supplies the V and J calls and clone size; D and trimming were determined from the DNA. The table shows around 65,000 clones, with around 85% occurring only once. Germline V CDR1 and CDR2: LNHNV, YYDKDF (reference sequence). V lost 6 bases, J lost 8 bases, and 12 bases stayed unmatched. The CDR3 is 15 residues long. The chain combines TRBV15 with TRBJ1-4, with 7 positions matching TRBD1. This receptor was taken from a woman of 80 years or more with active or convalescent COVID-19. The sample taken for sequencing was peripheral blood. The CDR3 spells CATSLRGGLKEKLFF. Here the CDR3 DNA reads TGTGCCACCAGTTTGAGAGGGGGCCTCAAGGAAAAACTGTTTTTT.